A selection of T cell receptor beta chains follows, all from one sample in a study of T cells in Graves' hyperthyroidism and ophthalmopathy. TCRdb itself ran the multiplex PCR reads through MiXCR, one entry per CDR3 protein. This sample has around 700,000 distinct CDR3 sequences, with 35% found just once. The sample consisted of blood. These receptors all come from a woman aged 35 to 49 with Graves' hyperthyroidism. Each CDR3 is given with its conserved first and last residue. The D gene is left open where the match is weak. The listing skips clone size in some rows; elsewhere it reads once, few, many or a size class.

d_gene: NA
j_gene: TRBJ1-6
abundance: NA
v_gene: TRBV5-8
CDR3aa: CASSLGWGPQSAPLHF
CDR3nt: TGTGCCAGCAGCTTGGGGTGGGGACCCCAATCGGCACCCCTCCACTTT

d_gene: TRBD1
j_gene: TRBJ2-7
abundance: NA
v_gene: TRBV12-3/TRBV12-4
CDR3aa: CASSPPRQGFEQYF
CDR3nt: TGTGCCAGCAGTCCCCCCCGACAGGGGTTCGAGCAGTACTTC

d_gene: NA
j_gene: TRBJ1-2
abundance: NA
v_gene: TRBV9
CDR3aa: CASSVGRPGGYTF
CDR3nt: TGTGCCAGCAGCGTAGGGCGCCCAGGGGGCTACACCTTC

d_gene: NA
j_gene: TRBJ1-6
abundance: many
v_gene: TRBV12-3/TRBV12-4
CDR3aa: CASRGGQSSSPLHF
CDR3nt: TGTGCCAGCAGAGGCGGACAGTCAAGTTCACCCCTCCACTTT

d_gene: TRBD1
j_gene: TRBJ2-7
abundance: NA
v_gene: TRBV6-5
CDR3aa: CASTTGNRGSYEQYF
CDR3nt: TGTGCCAGCACCACAGGGAACAGGGGCTCCTACGAGCAGTACTTC

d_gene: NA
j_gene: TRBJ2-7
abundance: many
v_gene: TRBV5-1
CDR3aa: CASSLSVGISHEQYF
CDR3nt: TGTGCCAGCAGCTTATCGGTAGGGATCTCCCACGAGCAGTACTTC

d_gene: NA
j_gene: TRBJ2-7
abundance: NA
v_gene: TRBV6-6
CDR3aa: CASRSNGNEQYF
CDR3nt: TGTGCCAGCAGGTCCAACGGGAACGAGCAGTACTTC

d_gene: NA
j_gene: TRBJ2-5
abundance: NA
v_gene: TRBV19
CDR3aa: CASTATGDETQYF
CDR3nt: TGTGCTAGTACAGCGACAGGAGATGAGACCCAGTACTTC

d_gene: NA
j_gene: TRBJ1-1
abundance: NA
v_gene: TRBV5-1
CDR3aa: CASSLWDHTEAFF
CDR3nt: TGTGCCAGCAGCCTCTGGGACCACACTGAAGCTTTCTTT

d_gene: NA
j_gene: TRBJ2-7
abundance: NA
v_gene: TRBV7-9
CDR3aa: CASSFRGLPTGEQYF
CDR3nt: TGTGCCAGCAGCTTTAGGGGTCTACCGACCGGGGAGCAGTACTTC

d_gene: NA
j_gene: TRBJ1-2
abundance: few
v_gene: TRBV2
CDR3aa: CASSAAGNYGYTF
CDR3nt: TGTGCCAGCAGCGCAGCTGGGAACTATGGCTACACCTTC

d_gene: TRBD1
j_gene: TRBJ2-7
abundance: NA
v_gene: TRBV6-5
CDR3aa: CASSYDRGGPYEQYF
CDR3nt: TGTGCCAGCAGTTACGACAGGGGGGGACCCTACGAGCAGTACTTC